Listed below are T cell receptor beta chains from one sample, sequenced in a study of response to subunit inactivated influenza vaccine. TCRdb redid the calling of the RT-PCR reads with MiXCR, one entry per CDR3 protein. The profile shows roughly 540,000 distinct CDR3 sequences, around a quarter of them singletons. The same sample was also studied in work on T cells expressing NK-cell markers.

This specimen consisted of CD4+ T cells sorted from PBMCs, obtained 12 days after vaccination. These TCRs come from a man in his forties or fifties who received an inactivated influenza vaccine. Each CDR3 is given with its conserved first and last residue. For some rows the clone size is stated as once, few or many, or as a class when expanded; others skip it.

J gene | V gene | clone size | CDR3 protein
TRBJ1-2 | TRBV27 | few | CASSLRGYDYGYTF
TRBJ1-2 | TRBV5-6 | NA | CASRWGTDYGYTF
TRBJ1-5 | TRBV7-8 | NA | CASSQDRSGNQPQHF
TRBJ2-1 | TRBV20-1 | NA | CSARSLAGGLYNEQFF
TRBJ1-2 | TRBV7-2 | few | CASSLKPPGVGGYTF
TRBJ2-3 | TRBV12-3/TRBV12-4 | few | CASSYSGTTRGGQYF
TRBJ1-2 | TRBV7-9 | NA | CASSLAGQGPDNYGYTF
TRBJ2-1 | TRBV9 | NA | CASSVVSGRYNEQFF
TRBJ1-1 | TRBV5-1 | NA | CASSSGTGTGTEAFF
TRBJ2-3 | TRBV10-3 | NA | CAIREGTDTQYF